The TCR beta chain under discussion was sequenced for a study of persistence of HIV-infected CD4 T cells (TCRdb year 2020). Background for the entire study: The study isolated CMV- and HIV-1 Gag-responding CD4+ T cells from ART-treated individuals to examine antigen-driven clonal expansion of HIV-1-infected cells. The median time the participants had spent on suppressive ART was less than 9 years. Peripheral blood samples of up to about 200 mL were collected at multiple time points, except for a couple of participants, who underwent leukapheresis at a single time point. The clonality of all cells in each sorted population was assessed by TCRbeta sequencing, whereas the clonality of infected cells was assessed by proviral sequencing. The TCR cluster analysis across participants included roughly eight participants for CMV and roughly seven participants for Gag. General conclusions and limits of the study: A correlation was observed between TCR oligoclonality and proviral oligoclonality within the same sorted populations. Restriction of bulk TCR analyses to the rare CMV-responding cells that actually carried HIV-1 proviruses was not possible. Enrichment of degenerate expanded CDR3beta sequences was found in antigen-responding cells, suggesting convergent selection of CD4+ responses to CMV and Gag. The study involved few individuals and tested only a limited range of antigens. Significantly lower TCRbeta richness was observed in CMV- and Gag-responding cells than in anti-CD3/anti-CD28-responding cells, and higher oligoclonality was observed in CMV-responding cells than in CD3/CD28-stimulated and Gag-responding cells.

A few counts support this clone. Its antigen remains unidentified. The sample holds no much larger clone one base away, and base qualities are not on file. The immunoSEQ hsTCRB assay version 4, run in survey mode, was used to sequence TCRbeta repertoires from genomic DNA. Genomic DNA was diluted to 9 to 10 ng/uL, and up to roughly 1 ug per sample was used for TCRbeta sequencing. Per the original workflow: TCRbeta data analysis was done in ImmunoSeq Analyzer 3.0, and diversity was calculated on productive nucleotide rearrangements. Using the Immunarch R package, the improved Chao index served to estimate lower-bound TCR diversity and the Gini coefficient served to estimate clonality. Nucleotide rearrangements that differed but encoded the same CDR3beta amino acid sequence were counted as separate clonotypes. Differential abundance analysis identified TCRbeta sequences significantly enriched in antigen-responding cells relative to anti-CD3/anti-CD28-activated cells. TCRs were clustered by predicted peptide-MHC specificity with GLIPH2, both within individual participants and across merged participant data sets. Drawn from immuneACCESS, this table holds only the in-frame rearrangements with V and J called that TCRdb kept. Clones are partly lost; checked studies trace under half to an unresolved V gene and leave the rest unexplained. V and J calls and clone size are those listed in that table; D and trimming were worked out from the DNA. This sample holds about 40,000 clones; around three quarters were observed only once. In total, the top ten clones hold 14% of the sample.

The treatment or condition label corresponds to: suppressive antiretroviral therapy. A pool of overlapping HIV-1 Gag 15-mer peptides was used at around 1 ug per peptide per mL for cell stimulation. Memory populations depleted of antigen-responding cells were obtained by sorting nonresponding CD40L-negative CD69-negative CD45RO-high memory CD4+ T cells. HIV-1-infected adults in whom suppressive ART had been started during chronic infection were enrolled as participants. For at least 4 years, participants had undetectable plasma HIV-1 RNA, below 50 copies/mL. To be included, participants needed a CD4+ T cell count above 400 cells/uL and a positive CMV serology. Before stimulation, PBMCs were isolated using density centrifugation and then depleted of CD8+ T cells. Stimulation of CD8-depleted PBMCs was carried out for more than 15 hours with anti-CD28/CD49d costimulation, CD40-blocking antibody and enfuvirtide, to prevent new infections. Sorting was done on either a Beckman Coulter MoFlo Legacy or an XDP sorter, and propidium iodide was used to exclude dead cells. Genomic DNA was extracted using the QIAamp DNA Mini Kit for samples with more than one million cells and using the Quick-DNA Microprep Kit for all other samples.

Counted from cysteine to phenylalanine, this CDR3 has 13 amino acids. Of the read, only the CDR3 DNA is kept; its 39 bases are in frame from base 1. V and J are truncated by 2 bases and 6 bases respectively, leaving an intervening sequence of 10 bases. The sequence links TRBV12-3 or TRBV12-4 to TRBJ1-2; the D gene cannot be resolved reliably. The receptor was derived from an adult man with HIV who was CMV-seropositive. Specimen: CD4+ T cells sorted from PBMCs after approximately 19-hour stimulation, collected from a patient who received antiretroviral therapy. This specimen's cell subset or site label, per the study, means: CD40L-CD69- CD45RO-high memory CD4 T cells not responding to Gag peptides. The CDR3 protein sequence reads: CASSLRGWDGYTF. At the DNA level, the sequence is TGTGCCAGCAGTTTACGAGGGTGGGATGGCTACACCTTC.